Listed below are T cell receptor beta chains from one sample, sequenced in a study of blood T cell repertoires in COVID-19. Repertoires were generated with immunoSEQ multiplex PCR, while TCRdb's copy carries only in-frame clones and drops some. In the table there are approximately 250,000 clones, 80% to 90% of which are singletons. Material for sequencing was PBMCs or T cells enriched from blood (not recorded which). The receptors here all came from a middle-aged woman who had been exposed to COVID-19. Each CDR3 is given without its conserved first and last residue.

CDR3 protein: ASSPRVGTGELF
CDR3 length: 12
J gene: TRBJ2-2
V gene: TRBV4-3

CDR3 protein: ASTLRRGTEAF
CDR3 length: 11
J gene: TRBJ1-1
V gene: TRBV12-3/TRBV12-4

CDR3 protein: ASRNPDRVGYT
CDR3 length: 11
J gene: TRBJ1-2
V gene: TRBV2

CDR3 protein: ASTKGGSSYNEQF
CDR3 length: 13
J gene: TRBJ2-1
V gene: TRBV28

CDR3 protein: ASSLRRGTSETQY
CDR3 length: 13
J gene: TRBJ2-5
V gene: TRBV7-2

CDR3 protein: ASKDREGHTIY
CDR3 length: 11
J gene: TRBJ1-3
V gene: TRBV19

CDR3 protein: ASSQEYLAGGRTDTQY
CDR3 length: 16
J gene: TRBJ2-3
V gene: TRBV4-3

CDR3 protein: ASSFYPRAED
CDR3 length: 10
J gene: TRBJ1-5
V gene: TRBV28

CDR3 protein: ASSSGTVANTEAF
CDR3 length: 13
J gene: TRBJ1-1
V gene: TRBV5-1

CDR3 protein: ASSPRQGGHEQY
CDR3 length: 12
J gene: TRBJ2-7
V gene: TRBV7-8

CDR3 protein: ASSPAGGVPDTQY
CDR3 length: 13
J gene: TRBJ2-3
V gene: TRBV7-6

CDR3 protein: ASSYSTPLQGDYGYT
CDR3 length: 15
J gene: TRBJ1-2
V gene: TRBV6-2/TRBV6-3

CDR3 protein: ASRGWRRGSNEQF
CDR3 length: 13
J gene: TRBJ2-1
V gene: TRBV27

CDR3 protein: ASSGTGGLNQPQH
CDR3 length: 13
J gene: TRBJ1-5
V gene: TRBV25-1

CDR3 protein: ASSSQGSYNEQF
CDR3 length: 12
J gene: TRBJ2-1
V gene: TRBV27

CDR3 protein: ASSPISRESPLH
CDR3 length: 12
J gene: TRBJ1-6
V gene: TRBV18

CDR3 protein: ASILKGGRLGNGYT
CDR3 length: 14
J gene: TRBJ1-2
V gene: TRBV6-6

CDR3 protein: ASRSNSNYGYT
CDR3 length: 11
J gene: TRBJ1-2
V gene: TRBV27

CDR3 protein: ASSPGQPFAAF
CDR3 length: 11
J gene: TRBJ1-1
V gene: TRBV3-1/TRBV3-2

CDR3 protein: AWSLLRGRVTEAF
CDR3 length: 13
J gene: TRBJ1-1
V gene: TRBV30

CDR3 protein: APRTGLYEQY
CDR3 length: 10
J gene: TRBJ2-7
V gene: TRBV10-3

CDR3 protein: ASSHGGRHNEQF
CDR3 length: 12
J gene: TRBJ2-1
V gene: TRBV7-3

CDR3 protein: ASSPGTGMNTEAF
CDR3 length: 13
J gene: TRBJ1-1
V gene: TRBV18

CDR3 protein: ASSLELLSGVVNEQF
CDR3 length: 15
J gene: TRBJ2-1
V gene: TRBV11-3

CDR3 protein: ASSSYSRGDNEQF
CDR3 length: 13
J gene: TRBJ2-1
V gene: TRBV7-9

CDR3 protein: SVEWGRTGNTIY
CDR3 length: 12
J gene: TRBJ1-3
V gene: TRBV29-1

CDR3 protein: ASSQDSNEQF
CDR3 length: 10
J gene: TRBJ2-1
V gene: TRBV4-3

CDR3 protein: ASTPLGGATEAF
CDR3 length: 12
J gene: TRBJ1-1
V gene: TRBV6-5

CDR3 protein: ASSRSPGTVTNYGYT
CDR3 length: 15
J gene: TRBJ1-2
V gene: TRBV19

CDR3 protein: ASSLGTGAQIYGYT
CDR3 length: 14
J gene: TRBJ1-2
V gene: TRBV5-1

CDR3 protein: AWSVSGSGETQY
CDR3 length: 12
J gene: TRBJ2-5
V gene: TRBV30

CDR3 protein: ASSSPAGTGASYEQY
CDR3 length: 15
J gene: TRBJ2-7
V gene: TRBV28

CDR3 protein: ATSRDVDSYNQPQH
CDR3 length: 14
J gene: TRBJ1-5
V gene: TRBV15

CDR3 protein: ATRGTSGFYNEQF
CDR3 length: 13
J gene: TRBJ2-1
V gene: TRBV28

CDR3 protein: ASSLARKAYGYT
CDR3 length: 12
J gene: TRBJ1-2
V gene: TRBV7-2

CDR3 protein: ASKVGTELNTEAF
CDR3 length: 13
J gene: TRBJ1-1
V gene: TRBV7-9

CDR3 protein: ASSVAGATDTQY
CDR3 length: 12
J gene: TRBJ2-3
V gene: TRBV9

CDR3 protein: ASIWGGGNTEAF
CDR3 length: 12
J gene: TRBJ1-1
V gene: TRBV28

CDR3 protein: ASSMAGEETQY
CDR3 length: 11
J gene: TRBJ2-5
V gene: TRBV19

CDR3 protein: ASSLKGSGLAASNTGELF
CDR3 length: 18
J gene: TRBJ2-2
V gene: TRBV7-3

CDR3 protein: ASSEGSLNTEAF
CDR3 length: 12
J gene: TRBJ1-1
V gene: TRBV6-5

CDR3 protein: ASSSPWQGYT
CDR3 length: 10
J gene: TRBJ1-2
V gene: TRBV25-1

CDR3 protein: ASTSWNVRGNSPLH
CDR3 length: 14
J gene: TRBJ1-6
V gene: TRBV27

CDR3 protein: ASSQGPGWSPLH
CDR3 length: 12
J gene: TRBJ1-6
V gene: TRBV3-1/TRBV3-2

CDR3 protein: ASSLGWGENTEAF
CDR3 length: 13
J gene: TRBJ1-1
V gene: TRBV7-9

CDR3 protein: ASGTDSRWAQY
CDR3 length: 11
J gene: TRBJ2-7
V gene: TRBV12-3/TRBV12-4

CDR3 protein: AISEVAPSEQF
CDR3 length: 11
J gene: TRBJ2-1
V gene: TRBV10-3

CDR3 protein: ASSFPREGANQPQH
CDR3 length: 14
J gene: TRBJ1-5
V gene: TRBV28

CDR3 protein: SAEDRAAYGYT
CDR3 length: 11
J gene: TRBJ1-2
V gene: TRBV29-1

CDR3 protein: ATIGVMNTEAF
CDR3 length: 11
J gene: TRBJ1-1
V gene: TRBV5-8

CDR3 protein: ASSWQGDQPQH
CDR3 length: 11
J gene: TRBJ1-5
V gene: TRBV28

CDR3 protein: ASSVDGGSGRSYEQY
CDR3 length: 15
J gene: TRBJ2-7
V gene: TRBV9

CDR3 protein: ASSQGREGAANQPQH
CDR3 length: 15
J gene: TRBJ1-5
V gene: TRBV4-2

CDR3 protein: ASTASAGPPYEQY
CDR3 length: 13
J gene: TRBJ2-7
V gene: TRBV28

CDR3 protein: SVEAGQLTYEQY
CDR3 length: 12
J gene: TRBJ2-7
V gene: TRBV29-1